This section outlines one T cell receptor (beta chain) sequence together with its context. Its antigen remains unidentified. The PCR ran on 60 Vbeta and 13 Jbeta primers. Methods used by the authors: Unique TCR beta chains totaled roughly 81 million in a later count, with 8.5 million to 12 million of them shared. Data came from immunoSEQ multiplex PCR; TCRdb stores just in-frame clones and leaves some out. V, J and clone size are taken as reported in that table, and D and trimming were inferred from the DNA itself. This table has 150,000 to 200,000 clones, around 86% appearing once. This sample is drawn from a study of cytomegalovirus exposure and HLA in healthy donors. About the research overall: An earlier analysis found roughly 110 million unique TCR beta sequences from approximately 190 million T cells. General study results and limits: In a later analysis, TCR beta V- and J-gene trimming showed a link to a missense DCLRE1C variant. Segments of the TCR beta V type were, in most cases, productive about 87% or about 30% of the time in an earlier analysis.

The sequenced material came from PBMCs. The TCR was taken from a man aged 50 to 59 in good health and CMV-seronegative.

Here the CDR3 reads CASSSLRTEKFSGANVLTF. The CDR3 region has the DNA TGTGCCAGCAGCTCCCTGAGGACAGAGAAATTCTCTGGGGCCAACGTCCTGACTTTC. V gene TRBV7-9 combines with J gene TRBJ2-6, with a possible D match to TRBD1 (6 bases). CDR1 is SEHNR, CDR2 FQNEAQ, per germline (reference sequence). The CDR3 has 19 amino acids. The ends were cut back, 4 bases at V and 0 bases at J, with 19 bases in the middle.